Each of the 6 T cell receptor beta chains below was sequenced from the same sample in a study of regulatory T cells in long-lasting Graves disease. With iRepertoire HTBI primers and Arm-PCR of CDR3 regions, TCR beta libraries were built. TCRdb re-called the multiplex PCR reads with MiXCR, one entry per CDR3 protein. The sample yields hundreds of thousands of distinct CDR3 sequences, roughly a fifth seen once. The time point is: persistent/refractory GD, antithyroid drugs over 5 years with positive TRAb. PBMC-extracted RNA yielded the TCR library. The material sequenced was peripheral blood mononuclear cells (PBMCs), taken when the disease was refractory, from a patient treated with antithyroid drugs. Receptors were obtained from a female donor with Graves disease.

Points on this clonotype: This may stem from a read error, because a much larger clone lies one nucleotide away. Lacking the conserved final phenylalanine or tryptophan, this CDR3 likely reflects a read error. This chain connects TRBV3-1 to TRBJ1-5; D may be TRBD1 (5 bases). Germline V gives CDR1 LGHDT, CDR2 YNNKEL (reference sequence). Trimming took 1 base from V and 1 from J, leaving 8 bases between them. The CDR3 loop spans 15 amino acids. CDR3 in amino acids: CASSQASGSNQPQHS. The CDR3 nucleotides are TGTGCCAGCAGCCAAGCCTCAGGGAGCAATCAGCCCCAGCATTCT.

This clonotype was seen at least ten times. The CDR3 loop reads CASSQAGRDYGYTF. The CDR3 DNA follows: TGTGCCAGCAGCCAAGCTGGCAGGGACTATGGCTACACCTTC. The genes are TRBV3-1 and TRBJ1-2; D might be TRBD1 (5 bases). Germline-derived CDR1 and CDR2 are LGHDT and YNNKEL (reference sequence). Trimming stripped 1 base from V and 3 bases from J, with 9 bases between. CDR3 size: 14 residues.

The V call is TRBV9, the J call TRBJ2-1; TRBD1 matches 7 bases. This CDR3 spans 15 amino acids. The germline gives CDR1 SGDLS, CDR2 YYNGEE. Germline trimming cut 4 bases from V and 2 bases from J; bases unmatched to any gene: 6. CDR3 in DNA: TGTGCCAGCAGCCCACGGGACAGAACCTACAATGAGCAGTTCTTC. This gives the protein CASSPRDRTYNEQFF.

This clonotype was counted ten times or more. The CDR3 here is CASTRGQNYEQYF. CDR3 in DNA: TGTGCCAGCACCCGAGGGCAGAACTACGAGCAGTACTTC. The V call is TRBV6-1, the J call TRBJ2-7; D is perhaps TRBD2 (5 bases). CDR1 is MNHNS and CDR2 is SASEGT in the germline V gene. V was pared by 7 bases and J by 3 bases, with 13 bases between. The CDR3 spans 13 residues.

The chain links TRBV19 to TRBJ1-5, with 7 bases aligning to TRBD1. Germline V gene lookup returns CDR1 LNHDA and CDR2 SQIVND (reference sequence). The CDR3 is 14 amino acids. The ends lost 7 bases at V and 6 bases at J; junction bases unmatched: 9. The CDR3 loop is CASTAGGSGQPQHF. DNA for the CDR3: TGTGCCAGTACGGCAGGGGGGTCAGGTCAGCCCCAGCATTTT.

This clonotype was picked up a small number of times. The V gene is TRBV30, the J gene TRBJ2-7; 8 bases align to TRBD1. The V and J ends lost 3 bases and 3 bases, in that order; junction bases with no gene match: 7. CDR1 and CDR2 (germline): GTSNPN, SVGIG (reference sequence). There are 14 residues in the CDR3. CDR3 bases: TGTGCCTGGAGCGTTGGCAGGGGGCTCTACGAGCAGTACTTC. This gives the protein CAWSVGRGLYEQYF.